Below are 8 T cell receptor beta chains sequenced from a single sample in a study. Data came from immunoSEQ multiplex PCR; TCRdb stores just in-frame clones and leaves some out. The sample has 40,000 to 55,000 clones; approximately 93% are singletons. Sequencing was carried out using PBMCs. These TCRs come from a man aged 35 to 55 with rheumatoid arthritis.

The CDR3 bases are TGTGCCAGCAGTACACTAGCGGGGAACTACAATGAGCAGTTCTTC. As protein: CASSTLAGNYNEQFF. The rearrangement links TRBV6-5 to TRBJ2-1; 10 nucleotides agree with TRBD2. The CDR3 spans 15 residues. Germline-derived CDR1 and CDR2 are MNHEY and SVGAGI. Trimming took 5 bases from V and 3 from J; bases not matched to a gene: 4.

The V gene is TRBV5-4, the J gene TRBJ2-2; 7 positions agree with TRBD1. This CDR3 has 17 amino acids. Unmatched junction bases numbered 11, after V lost 4 bases and J lost 2 bases. Germline loops: CDR1 SGHNT, CDR2 YYREEE (reference sequence). The CDR3 here is CASSVQSTGANTGELFF. The CDR3 region has the DNA TGTGCCAGCAGCGTCCAATCCACAGGGGCCAACACCGGGGAGCTGTTTTTT.

The CDR3 region has the DNA TGTGCCAGTAATCAGGGGGCGGTGGAAGAGCCCCAGCATTTT. Its protein is CASNQGAVEEPQHF. The rearrangement links TRBV19 to TRBJ1-5; the match to TRBD1 covers 8 bases. The ends lost 7 bases at V and 8 bases at J; junction bases unmatched: 10. CDR1 LNHDA and CDR2 SQIVND come from the germline V gene (reference sequence). CDR3 length: 14 residues.

The rearrangement joins TRBV24-1 to TRBJ2-5; D may be TRBD2 (6 bases). The germline gives CDR1 KGHDR, CDR2 SFDVKD. Trimming cost V 12 bases and J 5 bases, with 12 bases left between them. This CDR3 has 11 residues. The chain's CDR3 is CAAGTQETQYF. CDR3 DNA sequence: TGTGCCGCGGGAACGCAGGAGACCCAGTACTTC.

The chain has TRBV7-3 and TRBJ2-3; D is undetermined. CDR1 SGHTA and CDR2 FQGTGA come from the germline V gene. Trimming took 5 bases from V and 3 from J, leaving 9 bases between them. The CDR3 covers 13 residues. CDR3 sequence reads: CASSDQTTDTQYF. DNA of the CDR3: TGTGCCAGCAGCGATCAGACGACAGATACGCAGTATTTT.

The J gene is TRBJ2-5, the V gene TRBV5-1; D gene uncertain. Germline V gene data show CDR1 as SGHRS and CDR2 as YFSETQ. The CDR3 has 12 amino acids. V was shortened by 2 bases and J by 0 bases, with 2 bases between the two germline ends. This CDR3 is CASSLNQETQYF. CDR3 nucleotide sequence: TGCGCCAGCAGCTTAAACCAAGAGACCCAGTACTTC. The full variable domain, with the rest looked up from reference TRBV5-1 and TRBJ2-5, is KAGVTQTPRYLIKTRGQQVTLSCSPISGHRSVSWYQQTPGQGLQFLFEYFSETQRNKGNFPGRFSGRQFSNSRSEMNVSTLELGDSALYLCASSLNQETQYFGPGTRLLVL.

This clone showed up just once. The chain combines TRBV6-5 with TRBJ1-2; D ambiguous. Germline V lookup: CDR1 MNHEY, CDR2 SVGAGI. CDR3 length: 10 residues. The V end was cut by 7 bases, the J end by 6 bases, with 6 bases between. CDR3: CASNGDGYTF. CDR3 nucleotides: TGTGCCAGCAATGGGGATGGCTACACCTTC.

The chain recombines TRBV19 with TRBJ2-1, with 7 bases lining up with TRBD1. Per germline, CDR1 LNHDA and CDR2 SQIVND (reference sequence). Unmatched junction bases numbered 12, after V lost 3 bases and J lost 4 bases. This CDR3 comprises 17 residues. This CDR3 is CASSIRDREVLYNEQFF. CDR3 bases: TGTGCCAGTAGTATCCGGGACAGAGAAGTACTTTACAATGAGCAGTTCTTC. Supplemented by reference TRBV19 and TRBJ2-1, the full variable domain reads DGGITQSPKYLFRKEGQNVTLSCEQNLNHDAMYWYRQDPGQGLRLIYYSQIVNDFQKGDIAEGYSVSREKKESFPLTVTSAQKNPTAFYLCASSIRDREVLYNEQFFGPGTRLTVL.